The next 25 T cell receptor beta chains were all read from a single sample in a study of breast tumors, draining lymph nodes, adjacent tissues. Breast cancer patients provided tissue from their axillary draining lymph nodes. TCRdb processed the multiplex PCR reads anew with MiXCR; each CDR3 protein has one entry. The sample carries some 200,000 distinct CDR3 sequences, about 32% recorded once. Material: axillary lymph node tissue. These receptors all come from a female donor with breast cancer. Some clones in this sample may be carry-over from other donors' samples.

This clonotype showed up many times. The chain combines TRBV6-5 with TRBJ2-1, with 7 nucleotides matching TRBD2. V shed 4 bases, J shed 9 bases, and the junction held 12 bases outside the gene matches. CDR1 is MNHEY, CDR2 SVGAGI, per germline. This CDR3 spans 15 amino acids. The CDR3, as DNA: TGTGCCAGCAGTTCCACCCTCTCCGGGGGGACTGAGCAGTTCTTC. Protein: CASSSTLSGGTEQFF.

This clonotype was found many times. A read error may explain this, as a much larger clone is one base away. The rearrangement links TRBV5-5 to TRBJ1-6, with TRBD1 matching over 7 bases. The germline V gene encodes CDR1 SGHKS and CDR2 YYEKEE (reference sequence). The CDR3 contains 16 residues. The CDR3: CASSLGQGNYSSPLHF. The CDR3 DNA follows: TGTGCCAGCAGCTTGGGACAGGGCAACTATAGTTCACCCCTCCACTTT.

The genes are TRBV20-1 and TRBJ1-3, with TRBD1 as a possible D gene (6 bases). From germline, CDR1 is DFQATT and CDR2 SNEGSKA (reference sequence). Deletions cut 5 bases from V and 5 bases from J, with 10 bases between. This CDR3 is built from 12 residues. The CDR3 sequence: CSAGQGRNTIYF. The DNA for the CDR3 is TGCAGTGCTGGCCAGGGGAGAAACACCATATATTTT.

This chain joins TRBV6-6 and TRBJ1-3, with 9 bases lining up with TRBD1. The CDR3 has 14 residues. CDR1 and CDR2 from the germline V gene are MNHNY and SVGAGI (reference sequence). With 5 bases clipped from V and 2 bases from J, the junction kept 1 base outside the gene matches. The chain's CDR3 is CASSRTGAGNTIYF. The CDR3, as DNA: TGTGCCAGCAGTCGGACAGGGGCTGGAAACACCATATATTTT.

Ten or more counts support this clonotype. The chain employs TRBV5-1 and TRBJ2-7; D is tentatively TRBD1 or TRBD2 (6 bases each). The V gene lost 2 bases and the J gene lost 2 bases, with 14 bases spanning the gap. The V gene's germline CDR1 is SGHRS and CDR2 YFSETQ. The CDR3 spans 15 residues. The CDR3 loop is CASSFRGGPPYEQYF. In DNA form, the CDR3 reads TGCGCCAGCAGCTTTCGAGGGGGGCCTCCCTACGAGCAGTACTTC. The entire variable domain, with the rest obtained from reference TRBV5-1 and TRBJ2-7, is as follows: KAGVTQTPRYLIKTRGQQVTLSCSPISGHRSVSWYQQTPGQGLQFLFEYFSETQRNKGNFPGRFSGRQFSNSRSEMNVSTLELGDSALYLCASSFRGGPPYEQYFGPGTRLTVT.

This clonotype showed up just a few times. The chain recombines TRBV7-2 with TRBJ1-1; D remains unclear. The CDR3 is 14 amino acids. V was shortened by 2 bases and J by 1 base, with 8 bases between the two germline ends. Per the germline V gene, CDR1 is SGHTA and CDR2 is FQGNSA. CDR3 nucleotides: TGTGCCAGCAGCTTAACAGTCTCGAACACTGAAGCTTTCTTT. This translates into CASSLTVSNTEAFF.

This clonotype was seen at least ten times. As DNA, the CDR3 is TGTGCCAGCAGTTCCTACCTAGGGAATCAGCCCCAGCATTTT. It translates to CASSSYLGNQPQHF. This sequence joins TRBV28 and TRBJ1-5, with D hard to call. The germline V and J ends were trimmed by 4 bases and 4 bases, with 11 bases remaining between them. Germline V lookup: CDR1 MDHEN, CDR2 SYDVKM. This CDR3 region has 14 residues.

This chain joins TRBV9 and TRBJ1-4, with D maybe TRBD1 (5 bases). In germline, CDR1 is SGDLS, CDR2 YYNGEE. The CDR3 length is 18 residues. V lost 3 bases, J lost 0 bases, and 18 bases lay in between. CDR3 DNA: TGTGCCAGCAGCGCCGAGGCAGGGAACCTTGCAACTAATGAAAAACTGTTTTTT. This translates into CASSAEAGNLATNEKLFF. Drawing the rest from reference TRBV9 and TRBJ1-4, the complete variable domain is DSGVTQTPKHLITATGQRVTLRCSPRSGDLSVYWYQQSLDQGLQFLIQYYNGEERAKGNILERFSAQQFPDLHSELNLSSLELGDSALYFCASSAEAGNLATNEKLFFGSGTQLSVL.

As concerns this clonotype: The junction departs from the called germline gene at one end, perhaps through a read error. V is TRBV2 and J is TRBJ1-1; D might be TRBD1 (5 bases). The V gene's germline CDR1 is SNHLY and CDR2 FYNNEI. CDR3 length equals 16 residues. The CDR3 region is CTSSQRGMEGNTEAFF. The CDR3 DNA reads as TGTACCAGCAGCCAACGGGGGATGGAAGGGAACACTGAAGCTTTCTTT. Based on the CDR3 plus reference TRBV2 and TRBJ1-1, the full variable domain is EPEVTQTPSHQVTQMGQEVILRCVPISNHLYFYWYRQILGQKVEFLVSFYNNEISEKSEIFDDQFSVERPDGSNFTLKIRSTKLEDSAMYFCTSSQRGMEGNTEAFFGQGTRLTVV.

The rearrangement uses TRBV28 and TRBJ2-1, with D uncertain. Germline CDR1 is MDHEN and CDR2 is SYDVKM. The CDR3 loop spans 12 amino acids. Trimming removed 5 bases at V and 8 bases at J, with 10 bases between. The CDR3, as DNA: TGTGCCAGCAGTGCCTCTTCGCATGAGCAGTTCTTC. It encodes CASSASSHEQFF.

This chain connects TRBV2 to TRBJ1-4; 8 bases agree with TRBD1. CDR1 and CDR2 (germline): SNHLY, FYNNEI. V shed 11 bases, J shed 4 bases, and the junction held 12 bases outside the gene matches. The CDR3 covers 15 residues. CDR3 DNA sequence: TGTGCCCGTAGTGGTGGACAGGGAGGTAATGAAAAACTGTTTTTT. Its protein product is CARSGGQGGNEKLFF.

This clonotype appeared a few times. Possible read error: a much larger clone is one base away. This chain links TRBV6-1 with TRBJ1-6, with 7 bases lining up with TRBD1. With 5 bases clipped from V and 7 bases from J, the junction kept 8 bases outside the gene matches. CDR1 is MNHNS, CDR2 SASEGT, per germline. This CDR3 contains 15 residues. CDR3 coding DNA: TGTGCCAGCAGTCCCCAGACAGGGCGGAATTCACCCCTCCACTTT. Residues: CASSPQTGRNSPLHF.

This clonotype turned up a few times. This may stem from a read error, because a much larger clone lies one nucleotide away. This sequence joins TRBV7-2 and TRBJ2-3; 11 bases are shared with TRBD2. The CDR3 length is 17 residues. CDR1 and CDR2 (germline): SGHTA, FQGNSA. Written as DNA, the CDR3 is TGTGCCAGCAGCGGTAGCGGGAGGGCCGGTAGGCCAGATCCGCAGTATTTT. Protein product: CASSGSGRAGRPDPQYF. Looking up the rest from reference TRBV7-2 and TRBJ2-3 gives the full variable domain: GAGVSQSPSNKVTEKGKDVELRCDPISGHTALYWYRQSLGQGLEFLIYFQGNSAPDKSGLPSDRFSAERTGGSVSTLTIQRTQQEDSAVYLCASSGSGRAGRPDPQYFGPGTRLTVL.

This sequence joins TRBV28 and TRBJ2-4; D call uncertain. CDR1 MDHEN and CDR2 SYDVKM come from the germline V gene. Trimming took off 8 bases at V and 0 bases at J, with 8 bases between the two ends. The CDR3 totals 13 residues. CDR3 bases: TGTGCCAGCCGAGACCTAGCCAAAAACATTCAGTACTTC. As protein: CASRDLAKNIQYF.

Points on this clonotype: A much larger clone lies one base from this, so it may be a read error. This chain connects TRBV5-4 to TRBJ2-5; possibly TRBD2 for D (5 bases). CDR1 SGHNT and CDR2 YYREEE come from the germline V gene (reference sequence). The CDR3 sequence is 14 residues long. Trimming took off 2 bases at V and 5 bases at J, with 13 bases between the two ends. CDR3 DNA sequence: TGTGCCAGCAGCTTAGTGGGAGCGCTCGAGACCCAGTACTTC. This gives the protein CASSLVGALETQYF.

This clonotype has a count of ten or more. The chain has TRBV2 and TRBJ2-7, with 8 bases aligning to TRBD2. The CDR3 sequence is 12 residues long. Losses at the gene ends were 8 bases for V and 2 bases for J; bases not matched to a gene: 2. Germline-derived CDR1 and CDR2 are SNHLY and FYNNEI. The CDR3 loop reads CASQRGTYEQYF. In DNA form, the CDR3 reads TGTGCCAGCCAGCGGGGGACCTACGAGCAGTACTTC.

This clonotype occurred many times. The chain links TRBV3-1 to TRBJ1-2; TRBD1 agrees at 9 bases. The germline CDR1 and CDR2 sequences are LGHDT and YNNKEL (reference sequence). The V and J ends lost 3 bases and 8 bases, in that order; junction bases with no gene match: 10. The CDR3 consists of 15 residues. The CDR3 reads CASSHPTGGGEGYTF. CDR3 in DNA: TGTGCCAGCAGCCACCCCACAGGGGGCGGAGAGGGCTACACCTTC. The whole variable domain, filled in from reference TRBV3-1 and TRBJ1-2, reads DTAVSQTPKYLVTQMGNDKSIKCEQNLGHDTMYWYKQDSKKFLKIMFSYNNKELIINETVPNRFSPKSPDKAHLNLHINSLELGDSAVYFCASSHPTGGGEGYTFGSGTRLTVV.

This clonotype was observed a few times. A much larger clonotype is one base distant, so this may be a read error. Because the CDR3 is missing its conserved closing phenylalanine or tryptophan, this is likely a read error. Here the CDR3 DNA reads TGTGCCAGCAGTCCCGGACAGGGGTATGGCTACACCTCC. Translating gives CASSPGQGYGYTS. The chain employs TRBV14 and TRBJ1-2, with 9 nucleotides matching TRBD1. V gave up 6 bases and J gave up 5 bases; unmatched junction bases: 4. Germline V gives CDR1 SGHDN, CDR2 FVKESK. This CDR3 has 13 residues.

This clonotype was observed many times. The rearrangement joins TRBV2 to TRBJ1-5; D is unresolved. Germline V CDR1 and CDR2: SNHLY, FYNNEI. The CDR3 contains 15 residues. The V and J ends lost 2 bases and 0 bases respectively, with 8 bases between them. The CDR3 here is CASSESSVSNQPQHF. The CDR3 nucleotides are TGTGCCAGCAGTGAATCTTCGGTTAGCAATCAGCCCCAGCATTTT.

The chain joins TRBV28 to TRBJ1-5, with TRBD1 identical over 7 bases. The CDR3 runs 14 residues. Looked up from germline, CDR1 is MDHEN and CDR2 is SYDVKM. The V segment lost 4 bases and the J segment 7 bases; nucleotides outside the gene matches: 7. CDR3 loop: CASSSGQVGQPQHF. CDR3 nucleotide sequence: TGTGCCAGCAGTTCCGGACAGGTCGGACAGCCCCAGCATTTT. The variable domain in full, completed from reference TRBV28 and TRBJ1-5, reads DVKVTQSSRYLVKRTGEKVFLECVQDMDHENMFWYRQDPGLGLRLIYFSYDVKMKEKGDIPEGYSVSREKKERFSLILESASTNQTSMYLCASSSGQVGQPQHFGDGTRLSIL.

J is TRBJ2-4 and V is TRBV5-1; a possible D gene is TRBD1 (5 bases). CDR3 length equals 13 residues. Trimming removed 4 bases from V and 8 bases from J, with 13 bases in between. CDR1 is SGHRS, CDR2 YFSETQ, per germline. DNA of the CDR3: TGCGCCAGCAGCCACAGGTCCCCAGACATTCAGTACTTC. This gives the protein CASSHRSPDIQYF.

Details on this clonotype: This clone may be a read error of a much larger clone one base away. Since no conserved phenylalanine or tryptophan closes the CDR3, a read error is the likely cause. The CDR3 loop is CAWSVMSSTDTQYS. The CDR3 nucleotides are TGTGCCTGGAGTGTAATGTCTAGCACAGATACGCAGTATTCT. V and J are TRBV30 and TRBJ2-3; D is ambiguous. Germline values: CDR1 GTSNPN, CDR2 SVGIG (reference sequence). V was trimmed by 0 bases and J by 0 bases, leaving 7 bases between them. The CDR3 runs to 14 residues.

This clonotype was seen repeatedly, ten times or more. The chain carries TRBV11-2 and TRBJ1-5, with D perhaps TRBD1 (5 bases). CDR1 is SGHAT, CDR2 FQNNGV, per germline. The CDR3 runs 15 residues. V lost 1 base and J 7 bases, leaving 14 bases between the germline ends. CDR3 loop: CASSLGGGRGQPQHF. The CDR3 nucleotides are TGTGCCAGCAGCTTAGGTGGCGGCCGGGGCCAGCCCCAGCATTTT.

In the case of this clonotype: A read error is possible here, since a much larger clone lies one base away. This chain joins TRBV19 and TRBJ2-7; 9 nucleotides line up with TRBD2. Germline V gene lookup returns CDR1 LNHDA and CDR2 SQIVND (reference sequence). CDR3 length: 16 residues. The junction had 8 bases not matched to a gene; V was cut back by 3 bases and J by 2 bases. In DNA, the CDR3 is TGTGCCAGTAGTATCGCAGCCAGGACTAGCGCCTACGAGCAGTACTTC. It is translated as CASSIAARTSAYEQYF.

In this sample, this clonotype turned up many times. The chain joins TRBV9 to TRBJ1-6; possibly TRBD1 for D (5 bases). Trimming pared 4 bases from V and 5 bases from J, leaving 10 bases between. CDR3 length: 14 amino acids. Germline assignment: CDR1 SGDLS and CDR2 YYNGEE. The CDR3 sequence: CASSTGTNNSPLHF. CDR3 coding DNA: TGTGCCAGCAGCACCGGGACTAATAATTCACCCCTCCACTTT. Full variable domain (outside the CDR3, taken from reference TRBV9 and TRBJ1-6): DSGVTQTPKHLITATGQRVTLRCSPRSGDLSVYWYQQSLDQGLQFLIQYYNGEERAKGNILERFSAQQFPDLHSELNLSSLELGDSALYFCASSTGTNNSPLHFGNGTRLTVT.